This TCR beta chain was sequenced for a study of cytomegalovirus exposure and HLA in healthy donors. Notes on the study in general: According to a later analysis, donors in an Asian-associated ancestry cluster reportedly had fewer N-insertions than the approximately 730-donor mean. It was likely that a cluster of highly shared sequence variants was a sequencing artifact.

To note about this clone: Its antigen is unidentified. The junction does not match germline at one end; this may be a read error.

Primers included in the PCR were 60 Vbeta and 13 Jbeta primers. TCRdb's table, derived via immunoSEQ multiplex PCR, lists solely in-frame clones and lacks some. In the table there are about 160,000 clones, 70% to 80% of which are singletons. Germline CDR1 is SEHNR and CDR2 is FQNEAQ (reference sequence). The CDR3 loop spans 16 amino acids. This sequence was found in a man in his fifties or sixties in good health and CMV-seropositive. V and J are TRBV7-9 and TRBJ1-2; 7 positions agree with TRBD1. The sequenced material came from PBMCs. The CDR3, as DNA: TGTTCCAGCAGCACCCTGACAGGGATACTGGGGGTTGGCTACACCTTC. Protein: CSSSTLTGILGVGYTF.